A single sample is the source of the 6 T cell receptor beta chains below, sequenced in a study of blood T cell repertoires in COVID-19. The repertoire was sequenced with immunoSEQ multiplex PCR; TCRdb's copy has only in-frame clones and lacks some. The repertoire holds approximately 260,000 clones, 84% seen once, with around 3.7% in the top ten. The sequenced sample consisted of PBMCs or T cells enriched from blood (not recorded which). The receptors were sampled from a man aged 50 to 59 who had recovered from COVID-19.

The chain carries TRBV10-1 and TRBJ2-5; 15 positions agree with TRBD2. The CDR3 is made up of 17 amino acids. Per the germline V gene, CDR1 is WNHNN and CDR2 is SYGVQD (reference sequence). J gave up 5 bases and V 7 bases, and 11 bases lay outside the gene matches. CDR3 nucleotides: TGCGCCAGCAACCATACCGGGACTAGCGGGGGGTTGGAGACCCAGTACTTC. Amino acids: CASNHTGTSGGLETQYF.

This clone was observed once. The V gene is TRBV9, the J gene TRBJ2-6; maybe TRBD1 (5 bases). Germline CDR1 and CDR2: SGDLS and YYNGEE. V was clipped by 6 bases and J by 1 base, with 8 bases between them. The CDR3 is 14 amino acids. CDR3 protein: CASNRHSGANVLTF. The CDR3 nucleotides are TGTGCCAGCAACAGGCATTCTGGGGCCAACGTCCTGACTTTC.

J is TRBJ1-1 and V is TRBV6-5; a possible D gene is TRBD1 (6 bases). This CDR3 is built from 16 residues. With 0 bases removed from V and 5 bases from J, the gap between germline ends came to 16 bases. Germline V CDR1 and CDR2: MNHEY, SVGAGI. The CDR3, as DNA: TGTGCCAGCAGTTACTCGGGACACCTTAGAGAAACTGAAGCTTTCTTT. Its protein product is CASSYSGHLRETEAFF.

This clone has a single count. The CDR3 protein is CASRGGTYEQYF. The DNA for the CDR3 is TGTGCCAGCAGAGGCGGAACCTACGAGCAGTACTTC. V gene TRBV11-3 combines with J gene TRBJ2-7; D unclear. V shed 6 bases and J shed 2 bases, with 8 bases lying between them. The germline CDR1 and CDR2 sequences are SGHNT and YENEEA. CDR3 size: 12 residues.

In its sample, this clone was seen a few times. The genes are TRBV24-1 and TRBJ2-5, with D possibly being TRBD1 (6 bases). CDR1 and CDR2 from the germline V gene are KGHDR and SFDVKD. Trimming shortened V by 7 bases and J by 5 bases, and 13 bases separated the two germline ends. This CDR3 has 13 residues. The CDR3 here is CATRDRLTETQYF. CDR3 sequence (DNA): TGTGCCACCAGAGACAGGTTGACCGAGACCCAGTACTTC.

The gene calls are TRBV7-2 and TRBJ1-4; 9 bases line up with TRBD1. V trimming: 5 bases; J trimming: 3 bases; junction bases outside the gene matches: 4. The CDR3 contains 15 residues. CDR1 is SGHTA, CDR2 FQGNSA, per germline. CDR3 loop: CASSNRQGANEKLFF. The DNA for the CDR3 is TGTGCCAGCAGCAACCGACAGGGGGCTAATGAAAAACTGTTTTTT.